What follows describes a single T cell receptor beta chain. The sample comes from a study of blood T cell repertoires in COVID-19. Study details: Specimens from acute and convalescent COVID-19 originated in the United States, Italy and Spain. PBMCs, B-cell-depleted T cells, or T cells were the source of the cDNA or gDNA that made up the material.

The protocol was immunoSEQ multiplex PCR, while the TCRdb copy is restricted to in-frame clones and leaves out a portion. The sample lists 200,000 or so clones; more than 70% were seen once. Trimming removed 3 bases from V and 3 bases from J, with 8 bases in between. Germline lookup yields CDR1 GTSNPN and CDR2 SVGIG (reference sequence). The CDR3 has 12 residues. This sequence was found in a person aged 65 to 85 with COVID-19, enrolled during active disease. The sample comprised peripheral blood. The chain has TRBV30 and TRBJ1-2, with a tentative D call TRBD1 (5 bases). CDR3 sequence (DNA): TGTGCCTGGAGCCCGACAGACTATGGCTACACCTTC. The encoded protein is CAWSPTDYGYTF.